Below, 27 T cell receptor beta chains from the same sample are listed, as sequenced in a study of read filtering for tumor transcriptome and immune sequencing. This library used 300 to 450 ng RNA and molecular barcoded adaptors spanning alpha/delta and beta/gamma chains. TCRdb reprocessed the reads with MiXCR, giving one entry per CDR3 protein. Among approximately 43,000 distinct CDR3 sequences listed, around 15% were seen once. Sequenced input: a population of CD138-negative cells sorted from bone marrow. Receptor source: a donor aged 40 or older with multiple myeloma.

Remarks on this clonotype: Possible read error: a much larger clone is one base away. This chain uses TRBV9 with TRBJ1-5, with a tentative D call TRBD1 (5 bases). Germline assignment: CDR1 SGDLS and CDR2 YYNGEE. The CDR3 is made up of 15 amino acids. For the CDR3, the DNA is TGTGCCAGCAGCGTCCAGGGAGATGTAGGTCAGCCCCAGCGTTTT. This sequence encodes CASSVQGDVGQPQRF.

This clonotype was picked up many times. Written as DNA, the CDR3 is TGTGCCAGCAGCCAAGAACAGACAGCCGAGCAGTACTTC. It translates to CASSQEQTAEQYF. V usage is TRBV14 and J usage is TRBJ2-7, with D possibly being TRBD1 (5 bases). CDR1 is SGHDN, CDR2 FVKESK, per germline. The CDR3 has 13 residues. The ends were cut back, 0 bases at V and 6 bases at J, with 9 bases in the middle.

Many counts were recorded for this clonotype. The rearrangement uses TRBV4-3 and TRBJ2-3; either TRBD1 or TRBD2 may fit D (5 bases each). The germline CDR1 and CDR2 sequences are LGHNA and YSLEER. CDR3 size: 16 residues. V was shortened by 4 bases and J by 0 bases, with 14 bases between the two germline ends. The CDR3 DNA is TGCGCCAGCAGCCCGGGGACGGCAACTAGCACAGATACGCAGTATTTT. It codes for CASSPGTATSTDTQYF.

The chain carries TRBV24-1 and TRBJ1-4; 9 positions agree with TRBD1. This CDR3 comprises 14 residues. The germline gives CDR1 KGHDR, CDR2 SFDVKD. V was clipped by 3 bases and J by 8 bases; unmatched bases: 3. CDR3: CATSDGQGTEKLFF. CDR3 bases: TGTGCCACCAGTGATGGACAGGGGACCGAAAAACTGTTTTTT.

This clonotype was counted at least ten times. This chain uses TRBV20-1 with TRBJ2-1, with D maybe TRBD2 (6 bases). CDR3 length: 16 residues. The germline gives CDR1 DFQATT, CDR2 SNEGSKA (reference sequence). V lost 4 bases, J lost 4 bases, and 20 bases lay in between. The CDR3 sequence: CSATIFGTRHYNEQFF. CDR3 DNA: TGCAGTGCTACTATCTTCGGGACTCGACATTACAATGAGCAGTTCTTC.

The chain is built from TRBV25-1 and TRBJ2-3; the D is unclear. Germline V lookup: CDR1 MGHDK, CDR2 SYGVNS. V dropped 0 bases and J dropped 0 bases, with 10 bases sitting between them. The CDR3 has 16 amino acids. In nucleotides, the CDR3 is TGTGCCAGCAGTGAATACCACCCTGCTAGCACAGATACGCAGTATTTT. Its translation is CASSEYHPASTDTQYF.

This clonotype was counted many times. The chain carries TRBV19 and TRBJ1-5, with D possibly matching TRBD1 (5 bases). The length of the CDR3 is 13 residues. Germline V gene sequence: CDR1 LNHDA, CDR2 SQIVND (reference sequence). Trimming removed 5 bases at V and 6 bases at J, with 11 bases between. The CDR3 DNA is TGTGCCAGTAGTCCGACAGAGTCTCAGCCCCAGCATTTT. The encoded protein is CASSPTESQPQHF.

This chain links TRBV7-9 with TRBJ2-7; the D is unclear. CDR3 length equals 17 residues. The V end lost 5 bases, the J end lost 0 bases, and 20 bases lay between the germline ends. Germline V CDR1 and CDR2: SEHNR, FQNEAQ (reference sequence). DNA of the CDR3: TGTGCCAGCAGCCCCCCGATTGGCACCCAGAGCTCCTACGAGCAGTACTTC. Its translation is CASSPPIGTQSSYEQYF.

As for this clonotype: A far larger clone is one base from this, pointing to a likely read error. V usage is TRBV12-3 or TRBV12-4 and J usage is TRBJ2-1; 8 positions match TRBD2. The trim removed 6 bases at V and 7 bases at J, leaving 5 bases unmatched. The CDR3 consists of 13 residues. The CDR3 spells CASRPLAGNEQFF. The CDR3 nucleotides are TGTGCCAGCAGGCCCCTAGCGGGTAATGAGCAGTTCTTC.

This clonotype is a singleton in its sample. Only one base separates this from a far larger clonotype, so it likely reflects a read error. V gene TRBV12-3 or TRBV12-4 combines with J gene TRBJ2-1; possibly TRBD2 for D (5 bases). Deletions cut 6 bases from V and 5 bases from J, with 11 bases between. The CDR3 contains 13 residues. The CDR3 reads CASRLRANNEQFF. In nucleotides, the CDR3 is TGTGCCAGCAGATTGAGGGCCAACAATGAGCAGTTCTTC.

This clonotype appeared many times. The chain uses TRBV5-4 and TRBJ2-7; a possible D gene is TRBD1 (6 bases). Trimming pared 2 bases from V and 0 bases from J, leaving 9 bases between. This CDR3 contains 14 residues. Germline V gene data show CDR1 as SGHNT and CDR2 as YYREEE (reference sequence). CDR3 amino acids: CASSFQGSSYEQYF. For the CDR3, the DNA is TGTGCCAGCAGCTTTCAGGGGAGCTCCTACGAGCAGTACTTC. Complete variable domain (other parts from reference TRBV5-4 and TRBJ2-7): ETGVTQSPTHLIKTRGQQVTLRCSSQSGHNTVSWYQQALGQGPQFIFQYYREEENGRGNFPPRFSGLQFPNYSSELNVNALELDDSALYLCASSFQGSSYEQYFGPGTRLTVT.

This clonotype was counted ten times or more. The chain uses TRBV5-1 and TRBJ2-6; the D is unclear. Germline assignment: CDR1 SGHRS and CDR2 YFSETQ. The CDR3 has 16 amino acids. V lost 7 bases to trimming and J lost 2 bases, with 16 bases between them. In nucleotides, the CDR3 is TGCGCCAGCGCCCAAGGGCGGAGAGCTGGGGCCAACGTCCTGACTTTC. This codes for CASAQGRRAGANVLTF.

In this sample, this clonotype turned up many times. The chain combines TRBV7-9 with TRBJ2-1; D is perhaps TRBD1 (6 bases). Germline-derived CDR1 and CDR2 are SEHNR and FQNEAQ (reference sequence). The CDR3 runs 15 residues. V was trimmed by 5 bases and J by 0 bases, leaving 11 bases between them. In DNA form, the CDR3 reads TGTGCCAGCAGCCCCGACAGGAGCTCCTACAATGAGCAGTTCTTC. Its translation: CASSPDRSSYNEQFF. The variable domain in full, with the rest retrieved from reference TRBV7-9 and TRBJ2-1, is DTGVSQNPRHKITKRGQNVTFRCDPISEHNRLYWYRQTLGQGPEFLTYFQNEAQLEKSRLLSDRFSAERPKGSFSTLEIQRTEQGDSAMYLCASSPDRSSYNEQFFGPGTRLTVL.

This clonotype was observed at least ten times. V usage is TRBV20-1 and J usage is TRBJ2-1; tentatively, D is TRBD2 (6 bases). V lost 6 bases and J 8 bases, leaving 14 bases between the germline ends. CDR1 is DFQATT and CDR2 is SNEGSKA in the germline V gene (reference sequence). This CDR3 comprises 12 residues. CDR3 amino acids: CSAPGSKDEQFF. The CDR3, as DNA: TGCAGTGCGCCCGGGAGTAAAGATGAGCAGTTCTTC.

This clonotype was observed many times. The chain recombines TRBV18 with TRBJ2-5; D is unclear. CDR3 size: 15 residues. Trimming cost V 0 bases and J 2 bases, with 10 bases left between them. Germline V gene data show CDR1 as KGHSH and CDR2 as LQKENI. CDR3 sequence: CASSPPFDGQETQYF. The CDR3 coding sequence is TGTGCCAGCTCACCACCGTTCGACGGACAAGAGACCCAGTACTTC.

This clonotype has at least ten counts. The rearrangement links TRBV24-1 to TRBJ2-5; the match to TRBD1 covers 8 bases. CDR3 length: 15 amino acids. Germline loops: CDR1 KGHDR, CDR2 SFDVKD. J was trimmed by 1 base and V by 4 bases; bases with no gene match: 4. The CDR3 loop reads CATSEARGLQETQYF. DNA of the CDR3: TGTGCCACCAGTGAAGCCAGGGGGCTCCAAGAGACCCAGTACTTC.

Ten or more counts support this clonotype. The chain combines TRBV15 with TRBJ2-1, with 7 bases identical to TRBD2. V trimming: 5 bases; J trimming: 8 bases; junction bases outside the gene matches: 6. This CDR3 region has 13 residues. Germline V lookup: CDR1 LNHNV, CDR2 YYDKDF (reference sequence). The CDR3 sequence: CATSPTGGYEQFF. CDR3 coding DNA: TGTGCCACCAGCCCAACCGGGGGGTATGAGCAGTTCTTC.

The chain recombines TRBV5-6 with TRBJ2-1, with TRBD2 as a possible D gene (6 bases). Trimming shortened V by 0 bases and J by 4 bases, and 17 bases separated the two germline ends. Looked up from germline, CDR1 is SGHDT and CDR2 is YYEEEE. The CDR3 is 17 amino acids. This CDR3 reads CASSLDGSGRRYNEQFF. CDR3 DNA sequence: TGTGCCAGCAGCTTGGACGGGAGCGGGCGACGTTACAATGAGCAGTTCTTC.

This clonotype has a count of ten or more. The rearrangement uses TRBV12-3 or TRBV12-4 and TRBJ2-7, with D possibly being TRBD1 (5 bases). This CDR3 spans 13 amino acids. Trimming removed 4 bases from V and 1 base from J, with 8 bases in between. The CDR3 DNA reads as TGTGCCAGCAGTTCGCAGGGATCCTACGAGCAGTACTTC. Its translation is CASSSQGSYEQYF.

In its sample, this clonotype was seen many times. The chain combines TRBV5-5 with TRBJ2-1; D might be TRBD1 (5 bases). The ends were cut back, 6 bases at V and 5 bases at J, with 12 bases in the middle. The germline V gene has CDR1 SGHKS and CDR2 YYEKEE (reference sequence). CDR3 length: 13 residues. The DNA of the CDR3 is TGTGCCAGCACCGCAGGGATTCACAATGAGCAGTTCTTC. Translation gives CASTAGIHNEQFF.

In its sample, this clonotype was seen many times. The V call is TRBV11-2, the J call TRBJ1-2, with D maybe TRBD1 (5 bases). This CDR3 comprises 15 residues. Germline V gives CDR1 SGHAT, CDR2 FQNNGV. Deletions cut 7 bases from V and 5 bases from J, with 20 bases between. CDR3 DNA: TGTGCCAGCACCAACGATGCATGGGGCGAATATGGCTACACCTTC. Translation gives CASTNDAWGEYGYTF.

This clonotype was counted ten times or more. In DNA, the CDR3 is TGTGCCAGCAGTTTAGTTCGACAGGGACGGAGGGATGAGAGCAATCAGCCCCAGCATTTT. It codes for CASSLVRQGRRDESNQPQHF. The chain employs TRBV6-1 and TRBJ1-5; 7 nucleotides line up with TRBD1. J gave up 1 base and V 5 bases, and 20 bases lay outside the gene matches. CDR3 size: 20 residues. The germline V gene encodes CDR1 MNHNS and CDR2 SASEGT.

This clonotype was seen repeatedly, ten times or more. The chain couples TRBV20-1 to TRBJ2-1, with a weak D call TRBD1 (6 bases). Trimming pared 6 bases from V and 5 bases from J, leaving 17 bases between. The CDR3 runs 14 residues. The germline gives CDR1 DFQATT, CDR2 SNEGSKA (reference sequence). The CDR3: CSAEGDPRHNEQFF. CDR3 bases: TGCAGTGCCGAGGGGGATCCCCGTCACAATGAGCAGTTCTTC.

There are many counts of this clonotype. This chain uses TRBV7-2 with TRBJ1-5; D is unclear. Germline CDR1 and CDR2: SGHTA and FQGNSA. Trimming removed 2 bases at V and 2 bases at J, with 10 bases between. The CDR3 sequence is 15 residues long. The CDR3 bases are TGTGCCAGCAGCTTATCGGGATGGGGCAATCAGCCCCAGCATTTT. Translated, it gives CASSLSGWGNQPQHF.

This clonotype was observed many times. The rearrangement uses TRBV7-9 and TRBJ2-1; D unresolved. Germline assignment: CDR1 SEHNR and CDR2 FQNEAQ (reference sequence). The CDR3 length is 12 residues. V gave up 3 bases and J gave up 7 bases, with 7 bases separating them. As DNA, the CDR3 is TGTGCCAGCAGCTTCCGGCGAAATGAGCAGTTCTTC. The encoded protein is CASSFRRNEQFF.

Comments on this clonotype: Here the CDR3 omits its conserved ending phenylalanine or tryptophan, so a read error is the likely source. No DNA is shown, since the ends of the CDR3 on it are uncertain; the CDR3 is the one TCRdb lists. The J gene is TRBJ2-1, the V gene TRBV5-1. CDR1 is SGHRS and CDR2 is YFSETQ in the germline V gene. The CDR3 adds up to 13 amino acids, both ends counted. CDR3 protein: CASSLASNNEQLY.

This clonotype came up many times. This chain links TRBV19 with TRBJ2-1; D might be TRBD2 (6 bases). V was cut by 0 bases and J by 0 bases, with 12 bases left in between. CDR3 length: 17 residues. CDR1 and CDR2 from the germline V gene are LNHDA and SQIVND (reference sequence). The CDR3, as DNA: TGTGCCAGTAGTATAGATTCCGGGAGTCACTCCTACAATGAGCAGTTCTTC. Translation gives CASSIDSGSHSYNEQFF. Filled out from reference TRBV19 and TRBJ2-1, the complete variable domain reads DGGITQSPKYLFRKEGQNVTLSCEQNLNHDAMYWYRQDPGQGLRLIYYSQIVNDFQKGDIAEGYSVSREKKESFPLTVTSAQKNPTAFYLCASSIDSGSHSYNEQFFGPGTRLTVL.